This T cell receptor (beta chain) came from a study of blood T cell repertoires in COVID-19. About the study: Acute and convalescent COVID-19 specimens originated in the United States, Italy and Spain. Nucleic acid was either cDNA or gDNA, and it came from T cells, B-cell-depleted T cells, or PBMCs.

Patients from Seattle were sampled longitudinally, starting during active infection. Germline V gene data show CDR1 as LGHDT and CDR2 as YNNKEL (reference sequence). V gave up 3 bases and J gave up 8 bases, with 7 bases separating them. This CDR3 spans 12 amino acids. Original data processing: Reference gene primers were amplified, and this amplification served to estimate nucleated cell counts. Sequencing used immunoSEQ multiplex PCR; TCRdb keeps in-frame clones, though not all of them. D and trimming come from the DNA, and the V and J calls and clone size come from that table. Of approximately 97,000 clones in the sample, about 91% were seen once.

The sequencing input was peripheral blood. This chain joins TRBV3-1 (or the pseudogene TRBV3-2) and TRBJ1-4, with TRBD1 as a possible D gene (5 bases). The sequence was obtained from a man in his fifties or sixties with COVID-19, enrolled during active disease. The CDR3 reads CASSHPGEKLFF. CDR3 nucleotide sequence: TGTGCCAGCAGCCATCCAGGGGAAAAACTGTTTTTT.